This is a list of T cell receptor beta chains from one sample in a study of T cells in Graves' hyperthyroidism and ophthalmopathy. TCRdb re-called the multiplex PCR reads with MiXCR, one entry per CDR3 protein. The sample records roughly 700,000 distinct CDR3 sequences, about 35% being singletons. What was sequenced was blood. All receptors come from a woman aged 40 to 50 with Graves' hyperthyroidism. CDR3s include the opening cysteine and the closing phenylalanine or tryptophan. Fields, in order: V gene, J gene, CDR3 protein.

TRBV19	TRBJ2-7	CASRSTGPNEQYF
TRBV6-2/TRBV6-3	TRBJ1-1	CASSRNQMNTEAFF
TRBV10-2	TRBJ1-2	CASSVRTLFPHYRYGYTF
TRBV7-2	TRBJ1-3	CASSSDQLNTIYF
TRBV12-3/TRBV12-4	TRBJ1-1	CASSQQGVTEAFF
TRBV6-1	TRBJ1-2	CASSDWGSHGYTF
TRBV6-5	TRBJ1-3	CASGETGSRNTIYF
TRBV6-5	TRBJ2-7	CASSYSLADSYEQYF
TRBV7-3	TRBJ1-1	CASSLNSVGQGPEAFF
TRBV11-2	TRBJ1-2	CASSQWERLGSGGYTF
TRBV25-1	TRBJ2-7	CASSESLGVYEQYF
TRBV10-3	TRBJ2-5	CAITSGQETQYF
TRBV11-2	TRBJ1-1	CASSLEGAGTEAFF
TRBV28	TRBJ1-2	CASSRAYREVNYGYTF
TRBV19	TRBJ1-2	CASRMVTGGTYGYTF
TRBV5-6	TRBJ1-5	CASSLAGEGGNQPQHF
TRBV7-8	TRBJ2-7	CASSDSTGATYEQYF
TRBV7-2	TRBJ2-3	CASSLSISSTDTQYF
TRBV9	TRBJ2-3	CASSSAKDRPTDTQYF
TRBV4-1	TRBJ2-2	CASSQHGTLAGELFF
TRBV12-3/TRBV12-4	TRBJ2-2	CASSFVGDGTGELFF
TRBV7-2	TRBJ2-7	CASSAPWQNEQYF
TRBV28	TRBJ1-2	CASSAGRGYGYTF
TRBV5-5	TRBJ2-7	CASSLVWTPTYEQYF
TRBV7-9	TRBJ2-5	CASRRPGEQETQHF
TRBV19	TRBJ1-2	CAGSSQGRAYGYTF
TRBV29-1	TRBJ2-7	CSVEVFTSGYEQYF
TRBV27	TRBJ1-1	CASEQGTEAFF
TRBV19	TRBJ2-6	CASSMGQGLSGANVLTF
TRBV7-8	TRBJ1-4	CASSLPLALGSRNEKLFF
TRBV12-3/TRBV12-4	TRBJ1-3	CASSSQGRADF
TRBV12-3/TRBV12-4	TRBJ1-1	CASSPRYTEAFF
TRBV7-9	TRBJ2-5	CASSPDRGRLIETQYF
TRBV10-3	TRBJ1-3	CAISESISNTIYF
TRBV15	TRBJ2-5	CATSNLALQETQYF
TRBV15	TRBJ1-2	CATSSRGTGDNYGYTF
TRBV9	TRBJ2-2	CASSGYRSTGELFF
TRBV15	TRBJ1-1	CATSLDPQGTEAFF
TRBV4-1	TRBJ2-7	CASRASSYEQYF
TRBV20-1	TRBJ1-1	CSARPSTGDTEAFF
TRBV12-3/TRBV12-4	TRBJ2-1	CASSSVSGRGNEQFF
TRBV29-1	TRBJ2-3	CSAGTLQTDTQYF
TRBV6-2/TRBV6-3	TRBJ1-5	CASSFHHQPQHF
TRBV10-3	TRBJ2-2	CASNTPTGGAGELFF
TRBV10-3	TRBJ1-6	CTSSVTSSPLHF
TRBV7-2	TRBJ1-2	CASSRDRGREGYTF
TRBV7-2	TRBJ2-5	CASSLGGLAGQETQYF
TRBV2	TRBJ2-2	CASSEWVANTGELFF
TRBV2	TRBJ2-5	CASSTVQETQYF
TRBV7-8	TRBJ2-7	CASSLARNPYEQYF
TRBV7-9	TRBJ2-5	CASSLTQTGDMKETQYF